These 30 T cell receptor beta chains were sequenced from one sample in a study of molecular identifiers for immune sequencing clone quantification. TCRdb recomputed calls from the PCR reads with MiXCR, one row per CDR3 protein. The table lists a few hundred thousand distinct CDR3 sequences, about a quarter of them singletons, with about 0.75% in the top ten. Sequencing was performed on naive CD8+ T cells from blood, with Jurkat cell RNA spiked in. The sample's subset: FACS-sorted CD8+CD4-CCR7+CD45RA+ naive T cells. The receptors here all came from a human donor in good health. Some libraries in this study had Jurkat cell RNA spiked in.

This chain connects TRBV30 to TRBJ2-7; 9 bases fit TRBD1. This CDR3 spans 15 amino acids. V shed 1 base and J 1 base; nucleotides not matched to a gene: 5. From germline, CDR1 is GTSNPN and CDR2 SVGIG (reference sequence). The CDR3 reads CAWSGTGQGSYEQYF. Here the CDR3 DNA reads TGTGCCTGGAGTGGAACAGGACAGGGGTCCTACGAGCAGTACTTC.

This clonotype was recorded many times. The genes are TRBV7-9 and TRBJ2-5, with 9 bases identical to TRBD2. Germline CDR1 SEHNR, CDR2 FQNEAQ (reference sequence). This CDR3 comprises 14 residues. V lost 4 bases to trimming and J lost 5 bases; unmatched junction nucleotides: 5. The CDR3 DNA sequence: TGTGCCAGCAGCTCGGGACTAGCACGGGAGACCCAGTACTTC. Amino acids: CASSSGLARETQYF.

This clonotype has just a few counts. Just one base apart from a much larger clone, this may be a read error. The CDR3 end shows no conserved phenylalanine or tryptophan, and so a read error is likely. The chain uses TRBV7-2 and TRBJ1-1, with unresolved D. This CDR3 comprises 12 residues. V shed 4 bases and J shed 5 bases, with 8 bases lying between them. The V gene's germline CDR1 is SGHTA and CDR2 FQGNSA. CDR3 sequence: CASSSTGTEAFI. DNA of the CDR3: TGTGCCAGCAGCTCCACTGGAACTGAAGCTTTCATT.

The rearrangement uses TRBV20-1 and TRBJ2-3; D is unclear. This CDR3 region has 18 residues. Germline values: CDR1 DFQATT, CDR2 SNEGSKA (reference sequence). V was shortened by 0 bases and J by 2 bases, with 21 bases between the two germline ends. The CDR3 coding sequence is TGCAGTGCTAGAGATTCTTTTTCGGAGACGGATAACACAGATACGCAGTATTTT. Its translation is CSARDSFSETDNTDTQYF.

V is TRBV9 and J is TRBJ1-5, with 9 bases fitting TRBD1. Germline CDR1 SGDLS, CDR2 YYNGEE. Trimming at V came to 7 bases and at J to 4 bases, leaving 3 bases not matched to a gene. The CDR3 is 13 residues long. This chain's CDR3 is CASGGQGNQPQHF. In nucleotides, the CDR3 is TGTGCCAGCGGAGGACAGGGGAATCAGCCCCAGCATTTT.

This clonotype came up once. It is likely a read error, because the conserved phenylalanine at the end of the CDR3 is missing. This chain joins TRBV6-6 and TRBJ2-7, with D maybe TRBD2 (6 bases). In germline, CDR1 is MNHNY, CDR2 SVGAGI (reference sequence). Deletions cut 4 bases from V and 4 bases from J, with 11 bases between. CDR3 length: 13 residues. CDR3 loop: CASSSFGGYEQYL. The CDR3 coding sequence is TGTGCCAGCAGTTCCTTTGGGGGGTACGAGCAGTACCTC.

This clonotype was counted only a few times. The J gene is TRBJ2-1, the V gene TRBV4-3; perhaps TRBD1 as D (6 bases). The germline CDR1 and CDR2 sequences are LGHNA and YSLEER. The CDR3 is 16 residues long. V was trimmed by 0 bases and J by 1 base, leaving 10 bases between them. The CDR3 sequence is CASSQDGTGSYNEQFF. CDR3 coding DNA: TGCGCCAGCAGCCAAGATGGTACAGGGTCCTACAATGAGCAGTTCTTC.

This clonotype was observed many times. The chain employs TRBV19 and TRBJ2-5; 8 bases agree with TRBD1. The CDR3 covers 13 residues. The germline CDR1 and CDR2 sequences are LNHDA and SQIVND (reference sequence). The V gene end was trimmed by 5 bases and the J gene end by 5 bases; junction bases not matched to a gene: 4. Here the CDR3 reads CASSAGGIETQYF. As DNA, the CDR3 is TGTGCCAGTAGTGCAGGGGGCATTGAGACCCAGTACTTC.

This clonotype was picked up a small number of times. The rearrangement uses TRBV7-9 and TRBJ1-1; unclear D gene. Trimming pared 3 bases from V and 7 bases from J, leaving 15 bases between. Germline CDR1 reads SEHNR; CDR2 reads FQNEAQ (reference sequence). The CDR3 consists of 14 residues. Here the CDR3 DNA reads TGTGCCAGCAGCTTCCCTGGGCTTTACGATGAAGCTTTCTTT. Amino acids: CASSFPGLYDEAFF.

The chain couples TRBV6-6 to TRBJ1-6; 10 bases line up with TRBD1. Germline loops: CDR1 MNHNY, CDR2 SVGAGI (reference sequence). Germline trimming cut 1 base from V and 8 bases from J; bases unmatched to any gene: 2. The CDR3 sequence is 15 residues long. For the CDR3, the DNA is TGTGCCAGCAGTTACTGGACAGGGGGGGATTCACCCCTCCACTTT. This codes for CASSYWTGGDSPLHF.

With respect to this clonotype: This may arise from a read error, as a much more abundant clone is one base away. The CDR3 coding sequence is TGTGCCAGCAGCTTAGTAGGGGCGTCCGGCCCCGAGCAGTACGTC. Translating gives CASSLVGASGPEQYV. The chain links TRBV13 to TRBJ2-7, with a weak D call TRBD1 (5 bases). CDR1 PRHDT and CDR2 FYEKMQ come from the germline V gene (reference sequence). The CDR3 sequence is 15 residues long. V shed 1 base and J shed 6 bases, with 16 bases lying between them.

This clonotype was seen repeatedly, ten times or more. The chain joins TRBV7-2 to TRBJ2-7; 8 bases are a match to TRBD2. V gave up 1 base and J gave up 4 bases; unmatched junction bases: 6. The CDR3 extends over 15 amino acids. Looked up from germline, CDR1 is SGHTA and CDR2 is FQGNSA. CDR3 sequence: CASSLGRGGPYEQYF. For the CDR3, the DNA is TGTGCCAGCAGCTTAGGACGGGGGGGCCCGTACGAGCAGTACTTC.

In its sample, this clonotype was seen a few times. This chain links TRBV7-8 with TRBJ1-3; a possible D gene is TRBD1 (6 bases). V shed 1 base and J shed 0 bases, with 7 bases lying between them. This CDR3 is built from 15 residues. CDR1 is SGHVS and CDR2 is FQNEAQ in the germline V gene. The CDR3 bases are TGTGCCAGCAGCTTAGGAGGGGGCTCTGGAAACACCATATATTTT. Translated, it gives CASSLGGGSGNTIYF.

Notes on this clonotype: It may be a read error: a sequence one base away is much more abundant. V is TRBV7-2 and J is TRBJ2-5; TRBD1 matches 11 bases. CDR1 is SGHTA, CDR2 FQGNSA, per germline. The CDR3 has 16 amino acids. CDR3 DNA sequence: TGTGCCAGCAGCGCCGGACAGGGGGCGGTCCAAGAGCCCCAGTACTTC. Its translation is CASSAGQGAVQEPQYF.

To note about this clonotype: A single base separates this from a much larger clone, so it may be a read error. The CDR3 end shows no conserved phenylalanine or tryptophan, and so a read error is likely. The CDR3 is CATSRGYGKDTDTQYI. In nucleotides, the CDR3 is TGTGCCACCAGCAGAGGATACGGGAAAGACACAGATACGCAGTATATT. The V call is TRBV15, the J call TRBJ2-3; tentatively, D is TRBD2 (5 bases). The V gene's germline CDR1 is LNHNV and CDR2 YYDKDF (reference sequence). The CDR3 totals 16 residues. V was trimmed by 1 base and J by 2 bases, leaving 13 bases between them.

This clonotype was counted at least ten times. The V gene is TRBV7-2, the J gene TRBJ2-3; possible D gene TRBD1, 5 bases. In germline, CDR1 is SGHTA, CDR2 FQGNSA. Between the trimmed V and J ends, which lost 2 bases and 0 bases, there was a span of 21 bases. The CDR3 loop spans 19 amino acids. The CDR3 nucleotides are TGTGCCAGCAGCTTATATGAACAGGCGCTAGATCCCAGCACAGATACGCAGTATTTT. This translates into CASSLYEQALDPSTDTQYF.

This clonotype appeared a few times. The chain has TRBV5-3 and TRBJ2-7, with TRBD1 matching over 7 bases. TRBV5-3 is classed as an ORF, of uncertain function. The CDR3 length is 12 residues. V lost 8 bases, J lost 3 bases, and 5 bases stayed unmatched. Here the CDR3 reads CASRDSNYEQYF. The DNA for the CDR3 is TGTGCCAGCAGGGACAGTAACTACGAGCAGTACTTC.

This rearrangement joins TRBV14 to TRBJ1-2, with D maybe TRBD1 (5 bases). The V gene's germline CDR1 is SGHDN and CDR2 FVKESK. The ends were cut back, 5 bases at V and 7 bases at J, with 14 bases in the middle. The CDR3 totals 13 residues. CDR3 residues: CASSLQVSGGYTF. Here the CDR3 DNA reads TGTGCCAGCAGCTTACAGGTGTCAGGTGGCTACACCTTC.

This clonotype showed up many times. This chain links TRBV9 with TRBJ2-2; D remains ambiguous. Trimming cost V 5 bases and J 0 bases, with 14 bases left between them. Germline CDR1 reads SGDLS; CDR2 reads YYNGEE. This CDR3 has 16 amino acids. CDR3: CASRSPGQSNTGELFF. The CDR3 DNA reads TGTGCCAGCAGGAGCCCGGGTCAGTCGAACACCGGGGAGCTGTTTTTT.

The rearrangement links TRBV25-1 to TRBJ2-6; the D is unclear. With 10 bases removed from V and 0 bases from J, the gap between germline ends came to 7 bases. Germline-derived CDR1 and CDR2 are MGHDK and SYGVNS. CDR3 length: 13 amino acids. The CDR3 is CANQSSGANVLTF. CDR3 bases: TGTGCCAACCAGAGCTCTGGGGCCAACGTCCTGACTTTC.

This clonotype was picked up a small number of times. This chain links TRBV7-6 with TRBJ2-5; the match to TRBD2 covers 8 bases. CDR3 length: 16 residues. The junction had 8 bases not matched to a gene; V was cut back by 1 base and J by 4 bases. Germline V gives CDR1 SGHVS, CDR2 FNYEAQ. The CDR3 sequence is CASSLEAGVWRETQYF. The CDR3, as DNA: TGTGCCAGCAGCTTAGAAGCGGGAGTTTGGAGAGAGACCCAGTACTTC. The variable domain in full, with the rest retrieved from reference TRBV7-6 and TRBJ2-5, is GAGVSQSPRYKVTKRGQDVALRCDPISGHVSLYWYRQALGQGPEFLTYFNYEAQQDKSGLPNDRFSAERPEGSISTLTIQRTEQRDSAMYRCASSLEAGVWRETQYFGPGTRLLVL.

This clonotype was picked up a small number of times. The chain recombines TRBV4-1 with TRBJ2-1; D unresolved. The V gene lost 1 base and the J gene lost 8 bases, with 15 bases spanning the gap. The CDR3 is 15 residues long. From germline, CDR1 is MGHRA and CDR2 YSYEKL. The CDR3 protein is CASSQAVSAGDEQFF. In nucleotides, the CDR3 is TGCGCCAGCAGCCAAGCAGTCTCGGCCGGCGATGAGCAGTTCTTC.

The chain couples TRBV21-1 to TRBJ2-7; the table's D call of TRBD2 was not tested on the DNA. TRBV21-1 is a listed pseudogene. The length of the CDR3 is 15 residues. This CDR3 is CASSKQPSEAYAQYF. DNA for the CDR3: TGTGCCAGCAGCAAACAGCCTAGCGAAGCCTACGCGCAGTACTTC.

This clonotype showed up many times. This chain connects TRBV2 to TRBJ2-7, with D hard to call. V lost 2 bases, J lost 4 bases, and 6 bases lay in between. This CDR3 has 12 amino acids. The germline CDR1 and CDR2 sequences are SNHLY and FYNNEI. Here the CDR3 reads CASSEKWYEQYF. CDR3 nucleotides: TGTGCCAGCAGTGAAAAATGGTACGAGCAGTACTTC.

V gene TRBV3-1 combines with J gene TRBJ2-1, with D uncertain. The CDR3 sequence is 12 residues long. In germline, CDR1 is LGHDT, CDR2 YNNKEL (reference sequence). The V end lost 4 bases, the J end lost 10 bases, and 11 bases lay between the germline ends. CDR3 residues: CASSPSASEQFF. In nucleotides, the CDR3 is TGTGCCAGCAGCCCCAGCGCCAGCGAGCAGTTCTTC.

CDR3 coding DNA: TGTGCCAGCAGCCCTAAAAACAGCTACGAGCAGTACTTC. It is translated as CASSPKNSYEQYF. V and J are TRBV7-9 and TRBJ2-7; D call uncertain. The germline V gene encodes CDR1 SEHNR and CDR2 FQNEAQ (reference sequence). With 5 bases removed from V and 3 bases from J, the gap between germline ends came to 11 bases. This CDR3 has 13 residues.

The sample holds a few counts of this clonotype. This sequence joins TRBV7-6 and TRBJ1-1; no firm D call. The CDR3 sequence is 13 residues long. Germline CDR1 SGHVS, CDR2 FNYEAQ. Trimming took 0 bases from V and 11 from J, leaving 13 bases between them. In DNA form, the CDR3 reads TGTGCCAGCAGCTTAGCGGCGGGATATATGGCTTTCTTT. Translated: CASSLAAGYMAFF.

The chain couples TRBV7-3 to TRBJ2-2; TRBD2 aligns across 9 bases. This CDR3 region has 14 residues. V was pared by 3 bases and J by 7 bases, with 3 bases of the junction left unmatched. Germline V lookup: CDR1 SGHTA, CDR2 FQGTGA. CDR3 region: CASSFSGSGGELFF. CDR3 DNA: TGTGCCAGCAGCTTTAGCGGGAGCGGCGGGGAGCTGTTTTTT. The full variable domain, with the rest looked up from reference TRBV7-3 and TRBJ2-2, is GAGVSQTPSNKVTEKGKYVELRCDPISGHTALYWYRQSLGQGPEFLIYFQGTGAADDSGLPNDRFFAVRPEGSVSTLKIQRTERGDSAVYLCASSFSGSGGELFFGEGSRLTVL.

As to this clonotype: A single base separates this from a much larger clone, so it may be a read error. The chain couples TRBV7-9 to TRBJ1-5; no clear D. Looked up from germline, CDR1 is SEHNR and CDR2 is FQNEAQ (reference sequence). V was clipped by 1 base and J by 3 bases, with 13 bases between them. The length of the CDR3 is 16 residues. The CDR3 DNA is TGTGCCAGCAGCTTAGGCGGGATAGATTACAATCAGCCCCAGCATTTT. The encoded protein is CASSLGGIDYNQPQHF.

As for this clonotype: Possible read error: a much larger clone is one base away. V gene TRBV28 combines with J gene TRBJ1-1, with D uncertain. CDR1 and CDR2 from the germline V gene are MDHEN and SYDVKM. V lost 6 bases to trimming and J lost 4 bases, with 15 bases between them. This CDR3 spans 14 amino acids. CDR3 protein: CASRFLGLGTEAFF. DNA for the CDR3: TGTGCCAGCAGGTTTTTGGGATTGGGCACTGAAGCTTTCTTT. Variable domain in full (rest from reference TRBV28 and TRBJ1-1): DVKVTQSSRYLVKRTGEKVFLECVQDMDHENMFWYRQDPGLGLRLIYFSYDVKMKEKGDIPEGYSVSREKKERFSLILESASTNQTSMYLCASRFLGLGTEAFFGQGTRLTVV.